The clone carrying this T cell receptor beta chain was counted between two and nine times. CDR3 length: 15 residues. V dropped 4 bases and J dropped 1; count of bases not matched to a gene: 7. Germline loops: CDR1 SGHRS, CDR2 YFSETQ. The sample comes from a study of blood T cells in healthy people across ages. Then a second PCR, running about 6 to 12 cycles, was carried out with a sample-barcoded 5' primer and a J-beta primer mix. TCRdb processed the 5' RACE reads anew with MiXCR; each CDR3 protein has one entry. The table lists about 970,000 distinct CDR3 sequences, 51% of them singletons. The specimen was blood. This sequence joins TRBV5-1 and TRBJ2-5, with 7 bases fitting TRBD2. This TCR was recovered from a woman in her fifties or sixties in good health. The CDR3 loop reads CASSTVGGIQETQYF. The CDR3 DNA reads TGCGCCAGCAGCACGGTGGGAGGGATCCAAGAGACCCAGTACTTC.